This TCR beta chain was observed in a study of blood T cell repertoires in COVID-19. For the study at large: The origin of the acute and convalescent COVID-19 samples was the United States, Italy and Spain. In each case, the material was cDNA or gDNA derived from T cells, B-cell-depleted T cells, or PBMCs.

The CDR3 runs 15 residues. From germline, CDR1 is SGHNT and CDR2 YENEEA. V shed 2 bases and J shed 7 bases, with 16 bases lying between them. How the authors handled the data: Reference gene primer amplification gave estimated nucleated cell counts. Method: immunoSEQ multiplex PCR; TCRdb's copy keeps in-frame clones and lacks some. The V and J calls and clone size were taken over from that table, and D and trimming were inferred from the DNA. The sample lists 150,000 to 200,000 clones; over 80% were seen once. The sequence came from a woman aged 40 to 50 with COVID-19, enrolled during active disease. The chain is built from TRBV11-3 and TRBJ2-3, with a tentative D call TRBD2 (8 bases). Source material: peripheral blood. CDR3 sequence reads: CASSLSGRGPNTQYF. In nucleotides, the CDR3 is TGTGCCAGCAGCTTATCCGGGAGGGGGCCAAATACGCAGTATTTT.